The present TCR beta chain was sequenced within a study of blood T cell repertoires in COVID-19. On the study more broadly: From the United States, Italy and Spain came samples of acute and convalescent COVID-19. T cells, B-cell-depleted T cells, or PBMCs supplied cDNA or gDNA.

Germline values: CDR1 MNHNY, CDR2 SVGAGI (reference sequence). This CDR3 contains 15 residues. The V segment lost 2 bases and the J segment 3 bases; nucleotides outside the gene matches: 2. Original processing notes: Estimates of nucleated cell counts were drawn from the amplification of reference gene primers. This table comes from immunoSEQ multiplex PCR, and its TCRdb copy is limited to in-frame clones, with some not included. The D gene and trimming were derived from the DNA, and the V and J assignments and clone size from that table. The sample records about 15,000 clones, roughly 90% being singletons.

Sequences were obtained from peripheral blood. The J gene is TRBJ1-5, the V gene TRBV6-6; 9 nucleotides align to TRBD1. This sequence originates from a man in his fifties or sixties with active COVID-19. CDR3 sequence reads: CASSYGDRDNQPQHF. CDR3 sequence (DNA): TGTGCCAGCAGTTACGGGGACAGGGACAATCAGCCCCAGCATTTT.